This entry features one T cell receptor beta chain sequence. Its antigen is unidentified. With 1 base removed from V and 1 base from J, the gap between germline ends came to 10 bases. The length of the CDR3 is 15 residues. Germline V gene data show CDR1 as SQVTM and CDR2 as ANQGSEA. The sample is drawn from a study of PD-1 blockade in classical Hodgkin lymphoma. Study summary: Patients in the cohort were put on intravenous nivolumab, 3 mg/kg every 2 weeks. Overall study results and limits: A significant rise in TCR diversity was seen by C4D1 for CD4+ cells but not for CD8+ cells.

Data came from immunoSEQ multiplex PCR; TCRdb stores just in-frame clones and leaves some out. The sample holds approximately 65,000 clones, less than 95% seen once. The time point denotes: cycle 4 day 1 (C4D1), after about 6 weeks of nivolumab. Each patient relapsed following autologous stem cell transplantation, and prior brentuximab vedotin exposure differed. The sequenced sample was peripheral blood mononuclear cells (PBMCs), obtained before the fourth cycle of nivolumab. V is TRBV29-1 and J is TRBJ2-2; D remains unclear. The clonotype was recovered from a human donor with classical Hodgkin lymphoma. CDR3 DNA: TGCAGCGTTGAAGCCGGGTCTATGAACACCGGGGAGCTGTTTTTT. Translating it yields CSVEAGSMNTGELFF.